Listed below are T cell receptor beta chains from one sample, sequenced in a study of regulatory T cells in long-lasting Graves disease. TCRdb itself ran the multiplex PCR reads through MiXCR, one entry per CDR3 protein. This table holds about 400,000 distinct CDR3 sequences, over 14% found once. The same data also went into a second study, on T cells in Graves' hyperthyroidism and ophthalmopathy.

The sample in question was peripheral blood mononuclear cells (PBMCs), obtained at new diagnosis, from a patient treated with antithyroid drugs. The receptors were sampled from a middle-aged woman with Graves disease. CDR3s include the opening cysteine and the closing phenylalanine or tryptophan. The D gene is left open where the match is weak. For some rows the clone size is stated as once, few or many, or as a class when expanded; others skip it.

d_gene	abundance	v_gene	len	j_gene	CDR3nt	CDR3aa
TRBD1	few	TRBV29-1	14	TRBJ2-4	TGCAGCGTTGGCCAGGGGGCCGCCAAAAACATTCAGTACTTC	CSVGQGAAKNIQYF
NA	many	TRBV7-8	15	TRBJ1-1	TGTGCCAGCAGCTTAACCCAGGCTACGTTGGCTGAAGCTTTCTTT	CASSLTQATLAEAFF
TRBD2	many	TRBV2	15	TRBJ2-1	TGTGCCAGCAGTAAGGGACTAGGGCAACACAGTGAGCAGTTCTTC	CASSKGLGQHSEQFF
TRBD2	few	TRBV5-4	16	TRBJ2-1	TGTGCCAGCAGCTACGCCGGGACTAGCGCACACAATGAGCAGTTCTTC	CASSYAGTSAHNEQFF
TRBD2	many	TRBV27	20	TRBJ2-7	TGTGCCAGCAGTTTAGATGGTCGGGGGCTAGCGGGAGGAAGCTCCTACGAGCAGTACTTC	CASSLDGRGLAGGSSYEQYF
TRBD1	NA	TRBV7-9	12	TRBJ1-1	TGTGCCAGCAGCTTAGGGGACAGGGAAGCTTTCTTT	CASSLGDREAFF
TRBD2	many	TRBV2	17	TRBJ2-7	TGTGCCAGCAGTGACTCCGGGACTAGAGGTAACCCCTACGAGCAGTACTTC	CASSDSGTRGNPYEQYF
TRBD1	NA	TRBV4-1	16	TRBJ1-4	TGCGCCAGCAGCCAACGTGGACAGGGCCGTGGTGAAAAACTGTTTTTT	CASSQRGQGRGEKLFF
NA	many	TRBV28	14	TRBJ2-3	TGTGCCAGCAGCTACTCTCCCGGTCAGGATACGCAGTATTTT	CASSYSPGQDTQYF
TRBD2	many	TRBV30	13	TRBJ2-1	TGTGCCTGGAGTAGCGGGAGAGGCAATGAGCAGTTCTTC	CAWSSGRGNEQFF
NA	many	TRBV5-1	15	TRBJ1-5	TGTGCCAGCAGCTTAGGACCAGGTAGCAATCAGCCCCAGCATTTT	CASSLGPGSNQPQHF
NA	many	TRBV12-3/TRBV12-4	15	TRBJ2-4	TGTGCCAGCAGTTTCTCGATCCTAGCCAAAAACATTCAGTACTTC	CASSFSILAKNIQYF
TRBD1	NA	TRBV7-3	15	TRBJ2-5	TGTGCCAGCAGCTTAATGGGACAGAGGCAAGAGACCCAGTACTTC	CASSLMGQRQETQYF
TRBD2	NA	TRBV12-3/TRBV12-4	14	TRBJ2-1	TGTGCCAGCAGTCTGGAGCGGGATCGCTACGAGCAGTTCTTC	CASSLERDRYEQFF
NA	few	TRBV20-1	15	TRBJ2-3	TGCAGTGCTAGAGAAATGGACAGCGTCACAGATACGCAGTATTTT	CSAREMDSVTDTQYF
TRBD1	few	TRBV6-2/TRBV6-3	14	TRBJ2-5	TGTGCCAGCAGCCCACCGGGACAGGGGAGGCTTAAGTACTTC	CASSPPGQGRLKYF
NA	many	TRBV7-9	15	TRBJ2-2	TGTGCCAGCAGCACGGAGGCAGGCAACACCGGGGAGCTGTTTTTT	CASSTEAGNTGELFF
TRBD2	many	TRBV7-9	16	TRBJ2-3	TGTGCCAGCAGCCCGCCGTCTAGGGCGGGAGCAGATACGCAGTATTTT	CASSPPSRAGADTQYF
TRBD2	few	TRBV11-1	16	TRBJ2-2	TGTGCCAGCAGCCAATTAGCGGGAGTCGGCACCGGGGAGCTGTTTTTT	CASSQLAGVGTGELFF
NA	NA	TRBV11-2	15	TRBJ1-4	TGTGCCAGCAGCTTATTTGGCAGCGTGAATGAAAAACTGTTTTTT	CASSLFGSVNEKLFF
TRBD1	many	TRBV7-6	14	TRBJ1-2	TGTGCCAGCAGTGATACAGGGGTCTCCGATGGCTACACCTTC	CASSDTGVSDGYTF
TRBD2	NA	TRBV2	15	TRBJ2-7	TGTGCCAGCAGTGAAGGGACTAGCGGTGACTACGAGCAGTACTTC	CASSEGTSGDYEQYF
NA	many	TRBV7-2	11	TRBJ1-1	TGTGCCAGCAGCTCCACACCGGAAGCTTTCTTT	CASSSTPEAFF